This is a list of T cell receptor beta chains from one sample in a study of identical twins. MiXCR was run by TCRdb on the 5' RACE reads, yielding one entry per CDR3 protein. This sample has hundreds of thousands of distinct CDR3 sequences, with over 8.5% found just once. Another study also made use of these data, one on yellow fever vaccine responses in identical twins.

Sequencing was done on a sample of PBMCs. The source of these receptors is a woman under 30 in good health. The CDR3 runs from the conserved cysteine through the conserved F or W. The D gene is left open where the match is weak.

D,V,CDR3
NA,TRBV12-3/TRBV12-4,CASSFNAGPQFF
NA,TRBV21-1,CASTRLLGPNTGELFF
NA,TRBV7-9,CASSRQLSLGNTIYF
NA,TRBV9,CASTLRGPTDTQYF
NA,TRBV27,CASSSGRISYEQYF
NA,TRBV11-2,CASSFGGGKMNEQFF
TRBD1,TRBV20-1,CSARQGTTDTQYF
TRBD2,TRBV15,CATSRDSLAGAGELFF
NA,TRBV27,CASSNPYQETQYF
TRBD2,TRBV20-1,CSASAGTRSEQYF
NA,TRBV18,CASSLGAGDTQYF
NA,TRBV30,CAWSVGPRGQQFF
TRBD2,TRBV20-1,CSARDLAGASYNEQFF
TRBD2,TRBV6-1,CSSSPLAGLVTQYF
NA,TRBV7-2,CASKAAVTDTQYF
TRBD2,TRBV6-5,CASSHRDYGRETQYF
TRBD1,TRBV11-2,CASSPQGLRTGLTGELFF
NA,TRBV20-1,CSALDSLRTDTQYF
NA,TRBV20-1,CSARDSVRSMNTEAFF
NA,TRBV7-9,CASSGGGDGNTGELFF
NA,TRBV6-4,CASRQGLGPTDTQYF
NA,TRBV29-1,CSVVVGSSTDTQYF
NA,TRBV19,CASTPPGLIGELFF
TRBD2,TRBV29-1,CSVGLGVSSSGTSHYNEQFF
NA,TRBV4-3,CASSQDGGGGVRDTQYF
NA,TRBV20-1,CSAMGRMNTEAFF
TRBD1,TRBV7-9,CASSFTGASYEQYF
TRBD2,TRBV7-9,CASSLGSGIGEQYF
TRBD1,TRBV7-9,CASSSWTGNSYEQYF
TRBD2,TRBV7-9,CASSTRDYDYEQYF
NA,TRBV29-1,CSGKIGGEETQYF
NA,TRBV20-1,CSARDARNQETQYF
TRBD2,TRBV7-2,CASSLRGRAVEQFF
NA,TRBV18,CASSQGSNSYNSPLHF
NA,TRBV5-1,CASRQVPLTYEQYF
TRBD1,TRBV10-3,CALGQGANNEQFF
TRBD1,TRBV6-1,CASSQGQGLYNEQFF
TRBD1,TRBV12-3/TRBV12-4,CASSSWDRVYEQYF
NA,TRBV11-2,CASSSNPPVGLSGQPQHF
NA,TRBV5-1,CASSAWVNTEAFF
TRBD2,TRBV7-2,CASRGPTSGVQYF